The source of this T cell receptor (beta chain) is a study of CD8+CD57+ T cells in acquired aplastic anemia. Study as a whole: Quantities of DNA derived from sorted CD4+ and CD8+ cells averaged approximately 3 ug. Study-wide results and caveats: Patients and controls had in common twenty-nine CD8+ CDR3 sequences. Significant differences in CD8+ Simpson's diversity were not observed between patients and controls.

This clonotype has just a few counts. Its antigen is unknown. The TCR beta profiling, which covered VDJ combination and CDR3 sequence, was carried out using genomic DNA as the template. A single record per CDR3 protein comes from TCRdb applying MiXCR to the reads. Of fewer than 150,000 distinct CDR3 sequences in the sample, 48% were seen once. V was pared by 6 bases and J by 0 bases, with 17 bases between. This CDR3 has 16 residues. The V gene's germline CDR1 is PRHDT and CDR2 FYEKMQ (reference sequence). The chain links TRBV13 to TRBJ1-1; D call uncertain. The sample was sorted CD4+, CD8+, or CD8+CD57+ T cells (not recorded which) from PBMCs. This clonotype was obtained from a human donor in good health, serving as a control. The CDR3 DNA follows: TGTGCCAGCAGAGCAGACACCTTAACCATGAACACTGAAGCTTTCTTT. Residues: CASRADTLTMNTEAFF. Full variable domain (rest looked up from reference TRBV13 and TRBJ1-1): AAGVIQSPRHLIKEKRETATLKCYPIPRHDTVYWYQQGPGQDPQFLISFYEKMQSDKGSIPDRFSAQQFSDYHSELNMSSLELGDSALYFCASRADTLTMNTEAFFGQGTRLTVV.